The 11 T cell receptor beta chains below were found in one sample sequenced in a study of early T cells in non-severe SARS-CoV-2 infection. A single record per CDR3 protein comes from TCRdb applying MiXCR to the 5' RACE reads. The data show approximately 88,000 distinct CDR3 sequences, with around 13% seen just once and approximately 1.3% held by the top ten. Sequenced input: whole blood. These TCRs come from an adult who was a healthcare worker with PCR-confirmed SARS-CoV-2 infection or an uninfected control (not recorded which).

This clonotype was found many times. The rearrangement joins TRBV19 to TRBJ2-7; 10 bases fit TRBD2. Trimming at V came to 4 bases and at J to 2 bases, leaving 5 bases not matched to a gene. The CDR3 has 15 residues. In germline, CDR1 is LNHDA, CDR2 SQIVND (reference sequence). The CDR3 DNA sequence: TGTGCCAGTAGTACTCTAGCGGGGGCCGCCTACGAGCAGTACTTC. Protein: CASSTLAGAAYEQYF.

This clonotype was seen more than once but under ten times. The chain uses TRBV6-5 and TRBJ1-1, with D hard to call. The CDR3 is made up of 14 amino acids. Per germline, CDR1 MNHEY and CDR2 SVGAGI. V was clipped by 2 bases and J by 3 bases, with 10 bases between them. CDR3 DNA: TGTGCCAGCAGTTACGGTACGGGGTACACTGAAGCTTTCTTT. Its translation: CASSYGTGYTEAFF.

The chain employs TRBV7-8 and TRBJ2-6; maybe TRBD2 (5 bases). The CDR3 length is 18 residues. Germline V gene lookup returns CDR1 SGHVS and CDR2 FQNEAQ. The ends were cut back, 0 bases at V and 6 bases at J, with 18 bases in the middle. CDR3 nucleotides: TGTGCCAGCAGCTTAGCACCTAGCAAGGAGGAGAAGGCCAACGTCCTGACTTTC. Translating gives CASSLAPSKEEKANVLTF.

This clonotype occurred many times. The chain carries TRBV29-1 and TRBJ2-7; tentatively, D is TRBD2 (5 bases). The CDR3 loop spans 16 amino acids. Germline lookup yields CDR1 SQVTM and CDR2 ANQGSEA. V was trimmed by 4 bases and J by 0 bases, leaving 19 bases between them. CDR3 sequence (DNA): TGCAGCGTTGCTCGACCCCCGGGGTCCAGCTCCTACGAGCAGTACTTC. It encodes CSVARPPGSSSYEQYF.

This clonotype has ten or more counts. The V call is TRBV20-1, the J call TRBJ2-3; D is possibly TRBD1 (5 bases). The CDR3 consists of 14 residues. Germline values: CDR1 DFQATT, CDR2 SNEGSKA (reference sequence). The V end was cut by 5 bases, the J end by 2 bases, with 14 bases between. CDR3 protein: CSAALTGNTDTQYF. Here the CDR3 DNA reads TGCAGTGCTGCCTTAACAGGAAACACAGATACGCAGTATTTT.

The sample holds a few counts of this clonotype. The CDR3 nucleotides read TGTGCCAGCTCACCACTCGGGACAGGGGGCACTGGGGCCAACGTCCTGACTTTC. This translates into CASSPLGTGGTGANVLTF. This chain uses TRBV18 with TRBJ2-6; TRBD1 agrees at 12 bases. With 1 base clipped from V and 2 bases from J, the junction kept 3 bases outside the gene matches. Germline CDR1 reads KGHSH; CDR2 reads LQKENI. The CDR3 totals 18 residues.

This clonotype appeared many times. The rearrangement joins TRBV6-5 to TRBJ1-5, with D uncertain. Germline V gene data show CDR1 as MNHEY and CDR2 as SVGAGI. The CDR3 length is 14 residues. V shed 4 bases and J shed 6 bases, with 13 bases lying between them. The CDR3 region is CASSSDGPGQPQHF. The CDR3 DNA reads TGTGCCAGCAGTTCGGACGGTCCTGGTCAGCCCCAGCATTTT.

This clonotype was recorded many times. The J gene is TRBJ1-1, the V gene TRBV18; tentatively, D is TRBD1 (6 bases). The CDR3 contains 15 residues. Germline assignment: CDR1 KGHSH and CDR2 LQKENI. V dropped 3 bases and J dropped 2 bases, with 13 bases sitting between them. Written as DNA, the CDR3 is TGTGCCAGCTCACCCCTGGGCAGGGGAAACACTGAAGCTTTCTTT. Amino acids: CASSPLGRGNTEAFF. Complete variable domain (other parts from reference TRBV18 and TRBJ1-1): NAGVMQNPRHLVRRRGQEARLRCSPMKGHSHVYWYRQLPEEGLKFMVYLQKENIIDESGMPKERFSAEFPKEGPSILRIQQVVRGDSAAYFCASSPLGRGNTEAFFGQGTRLTVV.

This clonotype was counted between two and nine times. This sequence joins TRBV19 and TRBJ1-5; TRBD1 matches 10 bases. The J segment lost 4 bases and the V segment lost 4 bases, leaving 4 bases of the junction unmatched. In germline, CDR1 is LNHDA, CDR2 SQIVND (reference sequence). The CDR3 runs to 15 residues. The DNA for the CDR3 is TGTGCCAGTAGTAGGGACAGGGGAAGTAATCAGCCCCAGCATTTT. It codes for CASSRDRGSNQPQHF.

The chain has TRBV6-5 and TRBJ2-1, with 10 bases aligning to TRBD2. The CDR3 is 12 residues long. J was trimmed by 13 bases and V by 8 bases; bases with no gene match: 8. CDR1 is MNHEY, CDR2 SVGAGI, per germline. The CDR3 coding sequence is TGTGCCAGCGGGGAGCGGGGGGGCCCCCAGTTCTTC. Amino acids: CASGERGGPQFF.

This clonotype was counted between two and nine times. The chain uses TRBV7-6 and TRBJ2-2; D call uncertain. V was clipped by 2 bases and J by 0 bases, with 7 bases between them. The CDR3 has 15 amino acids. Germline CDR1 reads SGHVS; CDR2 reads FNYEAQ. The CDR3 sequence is CASSLYRTNTGELFF. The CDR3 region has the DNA TGTGCCAGCAGCTTATACCGAACGAACACCGGGGAGCTGTTTTTT.